A single sample is the source of the 21 T cell receptor beta chains below, sequenced in a study of tumor-infiltrating lymphocytes in primary liver carcinoma. Blood RNA came from unsorted whole blood; germline DNA was also extracted. Reverse transcription of roughly 470 ng total RNA with a constant-region primer produced TCR beta cDNA. Three nested multiplex PCR rounds of slightly modified ARM-PCR generated TCR beta libraries. Use of TRBV1-TRBV30 forward primers with a C-beta reverse primer characterized the first two PCR rounds, which lasted around 10 cycles each. Via MiXCR, TCRdb re-called the multiplex PCR reads, giving one row per CDR3 protein. The sample yields around 330,000 distinct CDR3 sequences, roughly three fifths seen once. Sequencing input: peripheral blood. These receptors all come from a woman in her twenties or thirties with primary liver carcinoma and hepatitis B virus infection.

Regarding this clonotype: A read error is possible here, since a much larger clone lies one base away. The chain combines TRBV4-1 with TRBJ2-1, with 11 bases matching TRBD2. CDR1 and CDR2 from the germline V gene are MGHRA and YSYEKL. The CDR3 runs 17 residues. V was clipped by 2 bases and J by 10 bases; unmatched bases: 13. The CDR3 DNA follows: TGCGCCAGCAGCCAATATCGGGTTAGCGGGAGGGCCCGCGAGCAGTTCTTC. This sequence encodes CASSQYRVSGRAREQFF.

On this clonotype itself: A much larger clone differs by one base, so this may be a read error. The chain employs TRBV4-1 and TRBJ1-1; D is uncertain. The CDR3 totals 14 residues. CDR1 MGHRA and CDR2 YSYEKL come from the germline V gene. CDR3 residues: CANSQGQMNTEAFF. The CDR3 nucleotides are TGCGCCAACAGCCAAGGCCAGATGAACACTGAAGCTTTCTTT.

The J gene is TRBJ1-5, the V gene TRBV5-1; D gene ambiguous. V was shortened by 2 bases and J by 3 bases, with 15 bases between the two germline ends. The germline V gene encodes CDR1 SGHRS and CDR2 YFSETQ. This CDR3 is 16 amino acids long. The DNA of the CDR3 is TGCGCCAGCAGCTTCAGACCAGACTCCTACAATCAGCCCCAGCATTTT. Its translation is CASSFRPDSYNQPQHF.

This clonotype came up a few times. Germline and junction disagree at one end, which may indicate a read error. This sequence joins TRBV29-1 and TRBJ1-2, with a possible D match to TRBD1 (5 bases). Germline assignment: CDR1 SQVTM and CDR2 ANQGSEA. CDR3 size: 15 residues. The CDR3 loop reads CGVLSSRVANYGYTF. The CDR3 nucleotides are TGCGGCGTCTTGAGTAGCAGGGTGGCTAACTATGGCTACACCTTC. The complete variable domain, with remaining parts taken from reference TRBV29-1 and TRBJ1-2, reads SAVISQKPSRDICQRGTSLTIQCQVDSQVTMMFWYRQQPGQSLTLIATANQGSEATYESGFVIDKFPISRPNLTFSTLTVSNMSPEDSSIYLCGVLSSRVANYGYTFGSGTRLTVV.

The table lists this clonotype with many counts. V usage is TRBV6-2 or TRBV6-3 and J usage is TRBJ2-7; 7 nucleotides align to TRBD2. Looked up from germline, CDR1 is MNHEY and CDR2 is SVGEGT. This CDR3 comprises 19 residues. J gave up 3 bases and V 6 bases, and 23 bases lay outside the gene matches. The CDR3 loop reads CASSGGGDRAPEGYYEQYF. CDR3 nucleotides: TGTGCCAGCAGCGGTGGGGGGGACCGGGCTCCCGAGGGGTACTACGAGCAGTACTTC.

This clonotype occurred a few times. This sequence joins TRBV10-3 and TRBJ2-1; 7 bases agree with TRBD1. The CDR3 consists of 16 residues. V gave up 4 bases and J gave up 1 base; unmatched junction bases: 7. Germline values: CDR1 ENHRY, CDR2 SYGVKD. CDR3 in DNA: TGTGCCATCAGTGGACAGGGCCTCGGGTCCTACAATGAGCAGTTCTTC. Translated: CAISGQGLGSYNEQFF.

The chain is built from TRBV10-3 and TRBJ2-1; D not resolved. Looked up from germline, CDR1 is ENHRY and CDR2 is SYGVKD. The V and J ends lost 11 bases and 10 bases respectively, with 12 bases between them. The CDR3 runs to 10 residues. CDR3 DNA: TGTGCCGTCGCGACCGGGGAGCAGTTCTTC. It encodes CAVATGEQFF.

This sequence joins TRBV7-9 and TRBJ1-1; D is perhaps TRBD1 (6 bases). V was cut by 5 bases and J by 7 bases, with 17 bases left in between. The germline V gene encodes CDR1 SEHNR and CDR2 FQNEAQ (reference sequence). The CDR3 has 14 residues. CDR3 protein: CASSASGGPLEAFF. CDR3 nucleotide sequence: TGTGCCAGCAGCGCTAGCGGGGGCCCCCTTGAAGCTTTCTTT.

This clonotype occurred many times. The chain is built from TRBV6-5 and TRBJ2-2; TRBD2 agrees at 7 bases. This CDR3 contains 17 residues. The ends lost 0 bases at V and 2 bases at J; junction bases unmatched: 6. In germline, CDR1 is MNHEY, CDR2 SVGAGI. The CDR3 sequence is CASSYSLTSSNTGELFF. CDR3 coding DNA: TGTGCCAGCAGTTACTCGTTGACTAGCAGTAACACCGGGGAGCTGTTTTTT.

This clonotype was seen just once. This chain joins TRBV5-5 and TRBJ2-3; D call uncertain. CDR1 is SGHKS and CDR2 is YYEKEE in the germline V gene (reference sequence). The V and J ends lost 1 base and 7 bases respectively, with 7 bases between them. The CDR3 contains 12 residues. The CDR3 nucleotides read TGTGCCAGCAGCTTGAATTCGAATACGCAGTATTTT. Translated: CASSLNSNTQYF.

With regard to this clonotype: Lacking the conserved final phenylalanine or tryptophan, this CDR3 likely reflects a read error. Because the CDR3's place on the DNA is in doubt, the DNA is left out and the CDR3 is given as listed by TCRdb. The chain carries TRBV29-1 and TRBJ1-2. Per germline, CDR1 SQVTM and CDR2 ANQGSEA. The CDR3 spans 14 amino acids, including both terminal residues. The CDR3 here is CSVGRDGGNYGYTL.

This clonotype was counted many times. This chain's CDR3 is CASSLSAANTGELFF. DNA of the CDR3: TGTGCCAGCAGTTTATCGGCAGCGAACACCGGGGAGCTGTTTTTT. The rearrangement uses TRBV12-3 or TRBV12-4 and TRBJ2-2; D is unclear. Between the trimmed V and J ends, which lost 2 bases and 0 bases, there was a span of 7 bases. CDR3 length equals 15 residues.

The genes are TRBV24-1 and TRBJ1-1, with 9 bases identical to TRBD1. V lost 4 bases and J lost 4; bases outside the gene matches: 0. The CDR3 loop spans 13 amino acids. In germline, CDR1 is KGHDR, CDR2 SFDVKD. The CDR3 reads CATSEGQGTEAFF. The DNA of the CDR3 is TGTGCCACCAGTGAGGGACAGGGCACTGAAGCTTTCTTT.

In nucleotides, the CDR3 is TGTGCCAGCAGCTTAGGACAACGGACGGTTCATGAAAAACTGTTTTTT. It specifies CASSLGQRTVHEKLFF. J is TRBJ1-4 and V is TRBV7-9; the D is unclear. Germline V gene lookup returns CDR1 SEHNR and CDR2 FQNEAQ (reference sequence). V was clipped by 1 base and J by 6 bases, with 15 bases between them. This CDR3 has 16 amino acids. Full variable domain (rest looked up from reference TRBV7-9 and TRBJ1-4): DTGVSQNPRHKITKRGQNVTFRCDPISEHNRLYWYRQTLGQGPEFLTYFQNEAQLEKSRLLSDRFSAERPKGSFSTLEIQRTEQGDSAMYLCASSLGQRTVHEKLFFGSGTQLSVL.

V is TRBV28 and J is TRBJ2-7; a weak D match, TRBD2 (6 bases). V lost 5 bases to trimming and J lost 2 bases, with 13 bases between them. CDR3 length: 14 residues. From germline, CDR1 is MDHEN and CDR2 SYDVKM. CDR3 sequence: CASSVLGGTYEQYF. DNA of the CDR3: TGTGCCAGCAGTGTCCTTGGGGGGACCTACGAGCAGTACTTC.

This clonotype was counted only a few times. The V and J genes are TRBV6-6 and TRBJ1-5, with a possible D match to TRBD1 (5 bases). Germline V gives CDR1 MNHNY, CDR2 SVGAGI (reference sequence). The CDR3 extends over 14 amino acids. V lost 11 bases and J lost 2, with 16 bases in between. The CDR3 bases are TGTGCCTCCCGCCTCAGGGTCGGCAATCAGCCCCAGCATTTT. Its translation is CASRLRVGNQPQHF.

The rearrangement joins TRBV14 to TRBJ2-5, with D perhaps assigned TRBD1 or TRBD2 (5 bases each). The germline V and J ends were trimmed by 0 bases and 0 bases, with 11 bases remaining between them. CDR1 SGHDN and CDR2 FVKESK come from the germline V gene. The length of the CDR3 is 16 residues. The CDR3 reads CASSQDRWGNQETQYF. The CDR3 region has the DNA TGTGCCAGCAGCCAAGATCGATGGGGGAACCAAGAGACCCAGTACTTC.

About this clonotype: A much larger clone differs by one base, so this may be a read error. The chain is built from TRBV12-3 or TRBV12-4 and TRBJ2-2; D tentatively fits TRBD1 or TRBD2 (5 bases each). The CDR3 has 14 residues. With 7 bases removed from V and 0 bases from J, the gap between germline ends came to 9 bases. The CDR3 sequence: CASKRGANTGELFF. For the CDR3, the DNA is TGTGCCAGCAAGCGAGGGGCGAACACCGGGGAGCTGTTTTTT.

V is TRBV28 and J is TRBJ1-5; D perhaps matches TRBD1 (5 bases). Looked up from germline, CDR1 is MDHEN and CDR2 is SYDVKM. The germline V and J ends were trimmed by 4 bases and 4 bases, with 17 bases remaining between them. CDR3 size: 16 residues. As DNA, the CDR3 is TGTGCCAGCAGTTCCCCCGCACCAGGGAGTAATCAGCCCCAGCATTTT. Translated, it gives CASSSPAPGSNQPQHF.

Notes on this clonotype: With a much larger clone just one base away, this may be a read error. The chain recombines TRBV11-2 with TRBJ1-1; D is possibly TRBD1 (5 bases). Per germline, CDR1 SGHAT and CDR2 FQNNGV. CDR3 length: 16 residues. Trimming removed 5 bases from V and 1 base from J, with 17 bases in between. The CDR3 region has the DNA TGTGCCAGCAGCCAAGGTGTAGAGGGACCGAACACTGAAGCTTTCTTT. Protein sequence: CASSQGVEGPNTEAFF.

Points on this clonotype: Just one base apart from a much larger clone, this may be a read error. This chain uses TRBV4-2 with TRBJ1-3; D is undetermined. Germline CDR1 LGHNA, CDR2 YNFKEQ. The CDR3 is 17 residues long. The CDR3 spells CVSSQDIAPSSGNTIYF. The CDR3 region has the DNA TGTGTCAGCAGCCAAGATATTGCACCTAGCTCTGGAAACACCATATATTTT.